Below are 21 T cell receptor beta chains sequenced from a single sample in a study of cytomegalovirus exposure and HLA in healthy donors (dated by TCRdb to 2015 to 2018). Libraries were constructed by the immunoSEQ multiplex PCR assay. A mixture of 60 forward primers for TCR Vbeta segments and 13 reverse primers for TCR Jbeta segments was used in the multiplex PCR. The immuneACCESS repertoire file appears here via TCRdb, limited to in-frame rearrangements. These files lack a portion of the clones; in checked studies, under half of the deficit traces to unresolved V genes, and the cause of the others is not known. The sample table holds approximately 150,000 clones, of which over 70% were seen once. The ten most abundant clones make up about 15% of the sample. The sample comprised PBMCs. These receptors were obtained from a woman aged 40 to 55 in good health and CMV-seronegative.

The chain links TRBV7-2 to TRBJ1-2, with a possible D match to TRBD1 (6 bases). The CDR3 spans 12 residues. The V gene's germline CDR1 is SGHTA and CDR2 FQGNSA. With 5 bases removed from V and 10 bases from J, the gap between germline ends came to 14 bases. The CDR3 region has the DNA TGTGCCAGCAGCCGACAGGCCCTCATCTACACCTTC. It yields the protein CASSRQALIYTF. The full variable domain, with the rest looked up from reference TRBV7-2 and TRBJ1-2, is GAGVSQSPSNKVTEKGKDVELRCDPISGHTALYWYRQSLGQGLEFLIYFQGNSAPDKSGLPSDRFSAERTGGSVSTLTIQRTQQEDSAVYLCASSRQALIYTFGSGTRLTVV.

The chain employs TRBV11-2 and TRBJ1-2; possible D gene TRBD1, 5 bases. The CDR3 extends over 16 amino acids. From germline, CDR1 is SGHAT and CDR2 FQNNGV. Trimming shortened V by 4 bases and J by 2 bases, and 17 bases separated the two germline ends. CDR3 sequence (DNA): TGTGCCAGCAGCTCCCCCTTGACAGCCAAGAACTATGGCTACACCTTC. Its translation: CASSSPLTAKNYGYTF.

The chain links TRBV28 to TRBJ2-7; the D gene is possibly TRBD2 (6 bases). V was pared by 6 bases and J by 4 bases, with 16 bases between. Germline values: CDR1 MDHEN, CDR2 SYDVKM. This CDR3 is built from 14 residues. CDR3 in amino acids: CASRGSGERYEQYF. CDR3 nucleotide sequence: TGTGCCAGCAGAGGGTCGGGGGAGCGGTACGAGCAGTACTTC.

The chain is built from TRBV7-2 and TRBJ2-5; 11 bases line up with TRBD2. Per germline, CDR1 SGHTA and CDR2 FQGNSA. CDR3 size: 15 residues. After removal of 4 bases from V and 2 bases from J, the junction contained 3 bases not matched to a gene. The CDR3 region is CASSSGLAEQETQYF. The CDR3 region has the DNA TGTGCCAGCAGCTCGGGACTAGCGGAACAAGAGACCCAGTACTTC. Full variable domain (rest looked up from reference TRBV7-2 and TRBJ2-5): GAGVSQSPSNKVTEKGKDVELRCDPISGHTALYWYRQSLGQGLEFLIYFQGNSAPDKSGLPSDRFSAERTGGSVSTLTIQRTQQEDSAVYLCASSSGLAEQETQYFGPGTRLLVL.

CDR3 residues: CASSRGLAGEMETQYF. For the CDR3, the DNA is TGTGCCAGCTCACGCGGACTAGCGGGAGAAATGGAGACCCAGTACTTC. V is TRBV18 and J is TRBJ2-5; 13 bases map to TRBD2. This CDR3 region has 16 residues. With 4 bases clipped from V and 5 bases from J, the junction kept 7 bases outside the gene matches. Germline-derived CDR1 and CDR2 are KGHSH and LQKENI.

DNA of the CDR3: TGTGCCAGCAGTAAATTGGGACACTATAGCAATCAGCCCCAGCATTTT. It translates to CASSKLGHYSNQPQHF. V is TRBV28 and J is TRBJ1-5; possibly TRBD1 for D (6 bases). Per germline, CDR1 MDHEN and CDR2 SYDVKM. The CDR3 consists of 16 residues. Between the trimmed V and J ends, which lost 5 bases and 0 bases, there was a span of 14 bases.

This clone was recorded a few times. The gene calls are TRBV28 and TRBJ2-6, with D tentatively TRBD1 (5 bases). Germline V gene data show CDR1 as MDHEN and CDR2 as SYDVKM. The CDR3 runs 17 residues. V gave up 6 bases and J gave up 1 base, with 16 bases separating them. CDR3 amino acids: CASRRRVLGSGANVLTF. CDR3 DNA: TGTGCCAGCAGGCGCAGGGTTCTAGGATCTGGGGCCAACGTCCTGACTTTC. The variable domain in full, completed from reference TRBV28 and TRBJ2-6, reads DVKVTQSSRYLVKRTGEKVFLECVQDMDHENMFWYRQDPGLGLRLIYFSYDVKMKEKGDIPEGYSVSREKKERFSLILESASTNQTSMYLCASRRRVLGSGANVLTFGAGSRLTVL.

This clone was seen a few times. This chain connects TRBV18 to TRBJ2-3; 11 positions agree with TRBD2. V trimming: 3 bases; J trimming: 2 bases; junction bases outside the gene matches: 1. Germline values: CDR1 KGHSH, CDR2 LQKENI. There are 15 residues in the CDR3. The CDR3 DNA follows: TGTGCCAGCTCACCTAGCGGGGGGGCCACAGATACGCAGTATTTT. Its translation is CASSPSGGATDTQYF.

This clone counts as medium-sized. This chain links TRBV19 with TRBJ1-3; a possible D gene is TRBD1 (6 bases). The germline gives CDR1 LNHDA, CDR2 SQIVND (reference sequence). This CDR3 has 14 residues. V was trimmed by 5 bases and J by 2 bases, leaving 10 bases between them. Here the CDR3 reads CASSVTGPGNTIYF. CDR3 sequence (DNA): TGTGCCAGTAGTGTTACAGGGCCTGGAAACACCATATATTTT.

The chain combines TRBV30 with TRBJ2-7; 9 bases are a match to TRBD1. The germline V gene has CDR1 GTSNPN and CDR2 SVGIG (reference sequence). CDR3 length equals 14 residues. V shed 0 bases and J 6 bases; nucleotides not matched to a gene: 6. The CDR3 sequence: CAWSVLTGGSEQYF. The CDR3, as DNA: TGTGCCTGGAGTGTACTAACAGGGGGCTCCGAGCAGTACTTC.

This clone was seen a handful of times. The rearrangement joins TRBV6-1 to TRBJ2-1; the D is unclear. There are 14 residues in the CDR3. The V end lost 7 bases, the J end lost 5 bases, and 15 bases lay between the germline ends. CDR1 and CDR2 (germline): MNHNS, SASEGT. The CDR3 region has the DNA TGTGCCAGCACCTCGATGTCCAGGCACAATGAGCAGTTCTTC. Translating it yields CASTSMSRHNEQFF.

V and J are TRBV7-8 and TRBJ2-1; a possible D gene is TRBD2 (6 bases). V shed 5 bases and J shed 5 bases, with 16 bases lying between them. The CDR3 spans 15 residues. In germline, CDR1 is SGHVS, CDR2 FQNEAQ. The CDR3 region is CASSPHGGQDNEQFF. The CDR3 nucleotides read TGTGCCAGCAGCCCCCACGGGGGTCAGGACAATGAGCAGTTCTTC. Together with reference TRBV7-8 and TRBJ2-1, the CDR3 gives the full variable domain: GAGVSQSPRYKVAKRGQDVALRCDPISGHVSLFWYQQALGQGPEFLTYFQNEAQLDKSGLPSDRFFAERPEGSVSTLKIQRTQQEDSAVYLCASSPHGGQDNEQFFGPGTRLTVL.

The rearrangement uses TRBV7-9 and TRBJ2-3, with 7 nucleotides matching TRBD2. Trimming at V came to 1 base and at J to 1 base, leaving 5 bases not matched to a gene. The germline gives CDR1 SEHNR, CDR2 FQNEAQ (reference sequence). This CDR3 has 16 amino acids. Written as DNA, the CDR3 is TGTGCCAGCAGCTTAGATTTGGGGGGGGGCACAGATACGCAGTATTTT. Residues: CASSLDLGGGTDTQYF.

V usage is TRBV5-8 and J usage is TRBJ1-5; TRBD1 aligns across 7 bases. V dropped 4 bases and J dropped 11; count of bases not matched to a gene: 12. The CDR3 is 14 residues long. CDR1 SGHTS and CDR2 YDEGEE come from the germline V gene. This CDR3 is CASSLGQVGGAQHF. Written as DNA, the CDR3 is TGTGCCAGCAGCCTCGGACAGGTTGGTGGGGCCCAGCATTTT.

This clone is a singleton in its sample. The chain employs TRBV5-8 and TRBJ1-3, with D tentatively TRBD1 (6 bases). The CDR3 covers 17 residues. The V end lost 0 bases, the J end lost 0 bases, and 13 bases lay between the germline ends. CDR1 and CDR2 from the germline V gene are SGHTS and YDEGEE. The CDR3 is CASSLVGTTISGNTIYF. As DNA, the CDR3 is TGTGCCAGCAGCTTGGTAGGGACAACGATCTCTGGAAACACCATATATTTT.

The V and J genes are TRBV4-3 and TRBJ2-3; 12 bases match TRBD2. This CDR3 comprises 17 residues. Germline-derived CDR1 and CDR2 are LGHNA and YSLEER. V lost 3 bases and J lost 6; bases outside the gene matches: 10. CDR3 sequence: CASSQGSSGGASDTQYF. The CDR3 DNA sequence: TGCGCCAGCAGCCAGGGGTCTAGCGGGGGGGCGTCGGATACGCAGTATTTT.

The rearrangement uses TRBV6-5 and TRBJ2-7; maybe TRBD1 (5 bases). CDR3 length: 15 amino acids. CDR1 is MNHEY and CDR2 is SVGAGI in the germline V gene. V was clipped by 0 bases and J by 4 bases, with 13 bases between them. The CDR3 loop reads CASSYSDDSGYEQYF. The CDR3, as DNA: TGTGCCAGCAGTTACTCGGATGACTCAGGGTACGAGCAGTACTTC.

In nucleotides, the CDR3 is TGTGCCAGCACCCCCGGGGGGAGTAGAAACACTGAAGCTTTCTTT. The encoded protein is CASTPGGSRNTEAFF. V usage is TRBV28 and J usage is TRBJ1-1; D may be TRBD1 (5 bases). The CDR3 runs to 15 residues. Trimming cost V 7 bases and J 2 bases, with 17 bases left between them. The germline V gene has CDR1 MDHEN and CDR2 SYDVKM.

This chain's CDR3 is CASREQVGTQYF. CDR3 nucleotide sequence: TGTGCCAGCAGGGAACAGGTTGGTACGCAGTATTTT. This rearrangement joins TRBV6-1 to TRBJ2-3, with D tentatively TRBD1 (5 bases). The CDR3 has 12 residues. Germline CDR1 is MNHNS and CDR2 is SASEGT. Trimming left V 6 bases short and J 8 bases short, with 12 bases between.

The V call is TRBV7-6, the J call TRBJ2-7; 7 bases fit TRBD2. The CDR3 has 17 amino acids. CDR1 is SGHVS, CDR2 FNYEAQ, per germline. Trimming removed 1 base from V and 0 bases from J; junction bases left unmatched: 9. CDR3: CASSLESGLAVSYEQYF. The CDR3 DNA sequence: TGTGCCAGCAGCTTAGAGTCAGGGCTAGCGGTCTCCTACGAGCAGTACTTC.

The rearrangement uses TRBV7-8 and TRBJ2-5, with a tentative D call TRBD1 (6 bases). CDR1 and CDR2 from the germline V gene are SGHVS and FQNEAQ. The CDR3 has 14 amino acids. V lost 2 bases to trimming and J lost 4 bases, with 11 bases between them. The CDR3 bases are TGTGCCAGCAGCTTAACAGGGATGATAGAGACCCAGTACTTC. Translating gives CASSLTGMIETQYF.